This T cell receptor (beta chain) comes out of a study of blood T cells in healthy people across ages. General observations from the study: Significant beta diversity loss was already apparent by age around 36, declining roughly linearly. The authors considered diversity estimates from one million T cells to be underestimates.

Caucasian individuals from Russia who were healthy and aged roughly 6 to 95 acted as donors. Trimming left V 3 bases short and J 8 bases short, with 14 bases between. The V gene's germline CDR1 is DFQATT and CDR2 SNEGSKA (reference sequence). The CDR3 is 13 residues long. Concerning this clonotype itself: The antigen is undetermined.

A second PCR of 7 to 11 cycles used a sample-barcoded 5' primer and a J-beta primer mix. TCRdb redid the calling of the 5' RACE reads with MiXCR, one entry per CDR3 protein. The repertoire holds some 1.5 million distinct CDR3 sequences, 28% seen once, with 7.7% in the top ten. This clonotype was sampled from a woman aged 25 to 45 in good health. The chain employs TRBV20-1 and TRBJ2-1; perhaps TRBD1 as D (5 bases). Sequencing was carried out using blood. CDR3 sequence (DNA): TGCAGTGCTAGCTACCACCAGGGCTATGAGCAGTTCTTC. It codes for CSASYHQGYEQFF.